One sample yielded the 10 T cell receptor beta chains listed below, sequenced in a study of OX40 agonist ivuxolimab in advanced cancers. Profiled with immunoSEQ multiplex PCR; TCRdb holds only in-frame clones, not every one. Altogether tens of thousands of clones are present, about 81% being singletons, with the ten largest covering over 1.5%. The source material was CD4+ or CD8+ T cells sorted from blood, sampled in a trial of the OX40 agonist ivuxolimab. These receptor sequences come from an adult with an advanced solid tumor such as melanoma, head and neck, liver or kidney cancer.

The genes are TRBV27 and TRBJ2-2; D assignment may be TRBD1 or TRBD2 (6 bases each). The CDR3 sequence is 18 residues long. Per germline, CDR1 MNHEY and CDR2 SMNVEV (reference sequence). V lost 1 base to trimming and J lost 3 bases, with 18 bases between them. CDR3 residues: CASSLYPYPGGDTGELFF. CDR3 DNA: TGTGCCAGCAGTTTATACCCCTATCCCGGGGGCGACACCGGGGAGCTGTTTTTT.

The chain links TRBV4-3 to TRBJ2-7; TRBD2 matches at 12 bases. From germline, CDR1 is LGHNA and CDR2 YSLEER. V lost 5 bases and J lost 2; bases outside the gene matches: 16. This CDR3 spans 19 amino acids. The CDR3 DNA is TGCGCCAGCAGCGACCGGGACACCCGACTAGCGGGAGTGGCCTACGAGCAGTACTTC. Translation gives CASSDRDTRLAGVAYEQYF.

The rearrangement links TRBV11-3 to TRBJ2-1; 10 nucleotides align to TRBD2. Unmatched junction bases numbered 2, after V lost 2 bases and J lost 4 bases. The CDR3 runs 15 residues. From germline, CDR1 is SGHNT and CDR2 YENEEA. CDR3 sequence (DNA): TGTGCCAGCAGCTTAATAGCGGGAGGATACAATGAGCAGTTCTTC. Translated, it gives CASSLIAGGYNEQFF.

The V call is TRBV7-8, the J call TRBJ2-5, with D uncertain. Per the germline V gene, CDR1 is SGHVS and CDR2 is FQNEAQ. The germline V and J ends were trimmed by 1 base and 4 bases, with 10 bases remaining between them. The CDR3 totals 14 residues. CDR3 in amino acids: CASSLDSFPETQYF. The CDR3, as DNA: TGTGCCAGCAGCTTAGACAGCTTTCCAGAGACCCAGTACTTC.

This clone came up a few times. The chain joins TRBV7-2 to TRBJ2-1; D may be TRBD1 (5 bases). The CDR3 spans 13 residues. Germline V CDR1 and CDR2: SGHTA, FQGNSA. Trimming pared 3 bases from V and 7 bases from J, leaving 10 bases between. Written as DNA, the CDR3 is TGTGCCAGCAGCTTGGGGCCTAGAAATGAGCAGTTCTTC. Translation: CASSLGPRNEQFF. Variable domain in full (rest from reference TRBV7-2 and TRBJ2-1): GAGVSQSPSNKVTEKGKDVELRCDPISGHTALYWYRQSLGQGLEFLIYFQGNSAPDKSGLPSDRFSAERTGGSVSTLTIQRTQQEDSAVYLCASSLGPRNEQFFGPGTRLTVL.

This clone was observed once. This rearrangement joins TRBV27 to TRBJ2-7; 8 nucleotides match TRBD1. Germline V lookup: CDR1 MNHEY, CDR2 SMNVEV (reference sequence). This CDR3 contains 14 residues. V shed 7 bases, J shed 3 bases, and the junction held 8 bases outside the gene matches. The DNA for the CDR3 is TGTGCCAGCAAGGTGGGCAGGGGGCACTACGAGCAGTACTTC. Residues: CASKVGRGHYEQYF.

The CDR3: CASSGTGRLSNQPQHF. In nucleotides, the CDR3 is TGTGCCAGCAGCGGGACAGGGCGCCTTAGCAATCAGCCCCAGCATTTT. The V call is TRBV7-2, the J call TRBJ1-5; TRBD1 matches at 9 bases. The CDR3 has 16 amino acids. Germline CDR1 SGHTA, CDR2 FQGNSA. V lost 5 bases and J lost 0; bases outside the gene matches: 5.

The CDR3 protein is CASSLVVEETQYF. CDR3 sequence (DNA): TGTGCCAGCAGCTTAGTTGTCGAAGAGACCCAGTACTTC. The rearrangement joins TRBV7-2 to TRBJ2-5; D gene uncertain. Per germline, CDR1 SGHTA and CDR2 FQGNSA. The germline V and J ends were trimmed by 1 base and 3 bases, with 6 bases remaining between them. The CDR3 covers 13 residues.

The rearrangement uses TRBV7-3 and TRBJ2-3; 10 nucleotides line up with TRBD2. CDR1 SGHTA and CDR2 FQGTGA come from the germline V gene. This CDR3 contains 16 residues. With 2 bases clipped from V and 2 bases from J, the junction kept 4 bases outside the gene matches. The CDR3 nucleotides read TGTGCCAGCAGCTTACTAGCGGGAGCCACCACAGATACGCAGTATTTT. Translating gives CASSLLAGATTDTQYF.

The chain employs TRBV5-1 and TRBJ2-5; maybe TRBD2 (5 bases). This CDR3 spans 15 amino acids. Germline V gene lookup returns CDR1 SGHRS and CDR2 YFSETQ. The V end lost 3 bases, the J end lost 9 bases, and 21 bases lay between the germline ends. The DNA of the CDR3 is TGCGCCAGCAGCTGGGGAGAGAGGGCAGTGGAGGCCCAGTACTTC. It codes for CASSWGERAVEAQYF. Combining the CDR3 with reference TRBV5-1 and TRBJ2-5 gives the whole variable domain KAGVTQTPRYLIKTRGQQVTLSCSPISGHRSVSWYQQTPGQGLQFLFEYFSETQRNKGNFPGRFSGRQFSNSRSEMNVSTLELGDSALYLCASSWGERAVEAQYFGPGTRLLVL.